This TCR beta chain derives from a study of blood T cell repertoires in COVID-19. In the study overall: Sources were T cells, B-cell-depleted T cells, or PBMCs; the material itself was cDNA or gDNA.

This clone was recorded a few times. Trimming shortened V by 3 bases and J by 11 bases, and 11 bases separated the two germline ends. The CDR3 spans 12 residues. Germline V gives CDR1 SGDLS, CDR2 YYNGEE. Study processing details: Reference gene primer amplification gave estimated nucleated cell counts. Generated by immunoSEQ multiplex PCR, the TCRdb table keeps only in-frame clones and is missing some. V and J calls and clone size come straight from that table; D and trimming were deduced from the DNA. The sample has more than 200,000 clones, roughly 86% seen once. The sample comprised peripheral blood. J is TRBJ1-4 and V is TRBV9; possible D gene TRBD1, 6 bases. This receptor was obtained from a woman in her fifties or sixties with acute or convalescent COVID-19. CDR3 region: CASSAGGPKLFF. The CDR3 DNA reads TGTGCCAGCAGCGCGGGGGGGCCGAAACTGTTTTTT.